The TCR beta chain under discussion was sequenced for a study of OX40 agonist ivuxolimab in advanced cancers. Findings and caveats of the study: Circulating CD4+ and CD8+ T cells showed clonal expansion by week 6 at 0.1 to 3.0 mg/kg.

This CDR3 is 14 amino acids long. The germline V gene encodes CDR1 SGHTA and CDR2 FQGTGA. J was trimmed by 4 bases and V by 5 bases; bases with no gene match: 7. About this clone: Its antigen remains unidentified.

The data were produced by immunoSEQ multiplex PCR, yet TCRdb's version contains in-frame clones alone and is incomplete. The data hold some 64,000 clones, with roughly nine tenths observed a single time. The chain uses TRBV7-3 and TRBJ1-1, with 7 nucleotides matching TRBD1. The clonotype originates from an adult with an advanced solid tumor such as melanoma, head and neck, liver or kidney cancer. The material sequenced was CD4+ or CD8+ T cells sorted from blood, taken in a trial of the OX40 agonist ivuxolimab. CDR3 sequence (DNA): TGTGCCAGCAGCAAGACAGGGTCGTTCACTGAAGCTTTCTTT. It specifies CASSKTGSFTEAFF. The variable domain in full, with the rest retrieved from reference TRBV7-3 and TRBJ1-1, is GAGVSQTPSNKVTEKGKYVELRCDPISGHTALYWYRQSLGQGPEFLIYFQGTGAADDSGLPNDRFFAVRPEGSVSTLKIQRTERGDSAVYLCASSKTGSFTEAFFGQGTRLTVV.